A selection of T cell receptor beta chains follows, all from one sample in a study of type 1 and type 2 diabetes patients. TCRdb itself ran the multiplex PCR reads through MiXCR, one entry per CDR3 protein. The sample yields approximately 260,000 distinct CDR3 sequences, more than 45% seen once. Sequencing was carried out using peripheral blood mononuclear cells (PBMCs). These receptors originate from a man aged 18 to 29 with type 2 diabetes. CDR3s include the opening cysteine and the closing phenylalanine or tryptophan. A D gene is named only where the DNA matches it firmly. Clone sizes are given selectively: once, few, many, or a class where the clone is expanded.

abundance: NA; v_gene: TRBV10-3; len: 15; d_gene: TRBD1; j_gene: TRBJ1-2; CDR3nt: TGTGCCATCAGTGAGGGGGGACAGGCTAACTATGGCTACACCTTC; CDR3aa: CAISEGGQANYGYTF
abundance: many; v_gene: TRBV15; len: 15; d_gene: NA; j_gene: TRBJ1-1; CDR3nt: TGTGCCACCAGCAGGCGACATTCCGCGAACACTGAAGCTTTCTTT; CDR3aa: CATSRRHSANTEAFF
abundance: NA; v_gene: TRBV19; len: 14; d_gene: NA; j_gene: TRBJ1-4; CDR3nt: TGTGCCAGTAGTACCAGACAGAACAATGAAAAACTGTTTTTT; CDR3aa: CASSTRQNNEKLFF
abundance: few; v_gene: TRBV30; len: 12; d_gene: NA; j_gene: TRBJ1-4; CDR3nt: TGTGCCTGGAGTCGGGACGATGAAAAACTGTTTTTT; CDR3aa: CAWSRDDEKLFF
abundance: few; v_gene: TRBV5-1; len: 12; d_gene: TRBD2; j_gene: TRBJ2-3; CDR3nt: TGCGCTACCGGGACTACCTCAGATACGCAGTATTTT; CDR3aa: CATGTTSDTQYF
abundance: NA; v_gene: TRBV7-3; len: 12; d_gene: NA; j_gene: TRBJ2-7; CDR3nt: TGTGCCAGCAGATTCGGACGGGGCGAGCAGTACTTC; CDR3aa: CASRFGRGEQYF
abundance: once; v_gene: TRBV20-1; len: 17; d_gene: TRBD1; j_gene: TRBJ2-1; CDR3nt: TGCAGTGCTAGAGCTTCCTTCGGACAGGGGACCTACAATGAGCAGTTCTTC; CDR3aa: CSARASFGQGTYNEQFF
abundance: once; v_gene: TRBV12-3/TRBV12-4; len: 15; d_gene: NA; j_gene: TRBJ2-2; CDR3nt: TGTGCCAGCAGTTTGCAGGGAATTCCAACCGGGGAGCTGTTTTTT; CDR3aa: CASSLQGIPTGELFF
abundance: NA; v_gene: TRBV4-2; len: 15; d_gene: NA; j_gene: TRBJ1-5; CDR3nt: TGTGCCAGCAGCCAAGACGGGGCAAGCGGACAGCCCCAGCATTTT; CDR3aa: CASSQDGASGQPQHF
abundance: few; v_gene: TRBV9; len: 14; d_gene: TRBD1; j_gene: TRBJ1-2; CDR3nt: TGTGCCAGCAGCTCGACAGGGACCTACTATGGCTACACCTTC; CDR3aa: CASSSTGTYYGYTF
abundance: NA; v_gene: TRBV7-3; len: 13; d_gene: NA; j_gene: TRBJ1-1; CDR3nt: TGTGCCAGCAGCTCCTCAATTCGGACTGAAGCTTTCTTT; CDR3aa: CASSSSIRTEAFF
abundance: few; v_gene: TRBV19; len: 15; d_gene: NA; j_gene: TRBJ2-3; CDR3nt: TGTGCCAGTAGTATGACAGGCTCTAGCACAGATACGCAGTATTTT; CDR3aa: CASSMTGSSTDTQYF
abundance: NA; v_gene: TRBV19; len: 15; d_gene: TRBD2; j_gene: TRBJ2-5; CDR3nt: TGTGCCAGTGGGTGGGGACTAGCGGGGAGGGAGACCCAGTACTTC; CDR3aa: CASGWGLAGRETQYF
abundance: NA; v_gene: TRBV27; len: 15; d_gene: NA; j_gene: TRBJ1-1; CDR3nt: TGTGCCAGCGGTACCGGGACACAGATGAACACTGAAGCTTTCTTT; CDR3aa: CASGTGTQMNTEAFF
abundance: few; v_gene: TRBV19; len: 16; d_gene: NA; j_gene: TRBJ2-1; CDR3nt: TGTGCCAGTAGTACGCAAACAGGGTATTGGATACATGAGCAGTTCTTC; CDR3aa: CASSTQTGYWIHEQFF
abundance: NA; v_gene: TRBV5-6; len: 15; d_gene: TRBD1; j_gene: TRBJ1-2; CDR3nt: TGTGCCAGCAGCTTAAACCAGGGGGCTAACTATGGCTACACCTTC; CDR3aa: CASSLNQGANYGYTF
abundance: NA; v_gene: TRBV11-2; len: 14; d_gene: NA; j_gene: TRBJ2-7; CDR3nt: TGTGCCAGCAGCTTATGGGACGTAAACTACGAGCAGTACTTC; CDR3aa: CASSLWDVNYEQYF
abundance: NA; v_gene: TRBV5-5; len: 17; d_gene: TRBD2; j_gene: TRBJ2-7; CDR3nt: TGTGCCAGCAGCTTGGTACTAGCGGGAGCTGGTAGCTACGAGCAGTACTTC; CDR3aa: CASSLVLAGAGSYEQYF
abundance: NA; v_gene: TRBV29-1; len: 12; d_gene: NA; j_gene: TRBJ2-1; CDR3nt: TGCAGCTCAGTCACAGGGATGAATGAGCAGTTCTTC; CDR3aa: CSSVTGMNEQFF
abundance: few; v_gene: TRBV4-1; len: 15; d_gene: TRBD1; j_gene: TRBJ1-4; CDR3nt: TGCGCCAGCAGCCATGACACAGGGGAATCGGAAAAACTGTTTTTT; CDR3aa: CASSHDTGESEKLFF
abundance: few; v_gene: TRBV15; len: 15; d_gene: NA; j_gene: TRBJ1-4; CDR3nt: TGTGCCACCAGCAGAGCGGACAGCTCGCGGGAAAAACTGTTTTTT; CDR3aa: CATSRADSSREKLFF
abundance: few; v_gene: TRBV30; len: 12; d_gene: NA; j_gene: TRBJ1-2; CDR3nt: TGTGCCTGGATGAGGCAGGACGATGGCTACACCTTC; CDR3aa: CAWMRQDDGYTF
abundance: NA; v_gene: TRBV19; len: 14; d_gene: TRBD1; j_gene: TRBJ1-1; CDR3nt: TGTGCCAGCAACCGGGACAGGGGGCGAACTGAAGCTTTCTTT; CDR3aa: CASNRDRGRTEAFF
abundance: NA; v_gene: TRBV7-2; len: 14; d_gene: NA; j_gene: TRBJ2-5; CDR3nt: TGTGCCAGCAGCTTAGTGGGCACCCGCGAGACCCAGTACTTC; CDR3aa: CASSLVGTRETQYF
abundance: many; v_gene: TRBV15; len: 13; d_gene: TRBD1; j_gene: TRBJ2-7; CDR3nt: TGTGCCACCTACGACAGGGTATCAGACGAGCAGTACTTC; CDR3aa: CATYDRVSDEQYF
abundance: many; v_gene: TRBV15; len: 16; d_gene: NA; j_gene: TRBJ2-7; CDR3nt: TGTGCCACCAGCAGAGCATCAATGGGGCCTAATTACGAGCAGTACTTC; CDR3aa: CATSRASMGPNYEQYF
abundance: NA; v_gene: TRBV2; len: 15; d_gene: NA; j_gene: TRBJ1-5; CDR3nt: TGTGCCAGCAGCAAAAGACAGGACCCCAATCAGCCCCAGCATTTT; CDR3aa: CASSKRQDPNQPQHF
abundance: NA; v_gene: TRBV4-2; len: 18; d_gene: TRBD2; j_gene: TRBJ2-3; CDR3nt: TGTGCCAGCAGCTACGGACTAGCGGGGGCGTTTCGCACAGATACGCAGTATTTT; CDR3aa: CASSYGLAGAFRTDTQYF
abundance: few; v_gene: TRBV7-2; len: 13; d_gene: NA; j_gene: TRBJ2-5; CDR3nt: TGTGCCAGCAGCTCTGGACAGCAAGAGACCCAGTACTTC; CDR3aa: CASSSGQQETQYF
abundance: many; v_gene: TRBV25-1; len: 15; d_gene: NA; j_gene: TRBJ2-3; CDR3nt: TGTGCCAGCAGTGAGACCAGGAGTAACACAGATACGCAGTATTTT; CDR3aa: CASSETRSNTDTQYF
abundance: once; v_gene: TRBV19; len: 16; d_gene: TRBD2; j_gene: TRBJ2-7; CDR3nt: TGTGCCAGTAGTATCCGCCTAGCGGGAGGTTTCTACGAGCAGTACTTC; CDR3aa: CASSIRLAGGFYEQYF
abundance: NA; v_gene: TRBV2; len: 15; d_gene: TRBD2; j_gene: TRBJ2-3; CDR3nt: TGCGCCAGCAGCTTGTCTAGCGGGACTACAGATACGCAGTATTTT; CDR3aa: CASSLSSGTTDTQYF
abundance: few; v_gene: TRBV15; len: 15; d_gene: TRBD2; j_gene: TRBJ2-3; CDR3nt: TGTGCCACCAGCAGGGGGAGGGGTTTGGAAGATACGCAGTATTTT; CDR3aa: CATSRGRGLEDTQYF
abundance: NA; v_gene: TRBV27; len: 18; d_gene: TRBD2; j_gene: TRBJ2-6; CDR3nt: TGTGCCAGCTGGCAGCCATGGGGGGGACCTTCTGGGGCCAACGTCCTGACTTTC; CDR3aa: CASWQPWGGPSGANVLTF
abundance: NA; v_gene: TRBV7-6; len: 13; d_gene: NA; j_gene: TRBJ2-7; CDR3nt: TGTGCCAGCAGCTTACAGGTTTCCTACGAGCAGTACTTC; CDR3aa: CASSLQVSYEQYF
abundance: NA; v_gene: TRBV19; len: 14; d_gene: NA; j_gene: TRBJ1-4; CDR3nt: TGTGCCAGTAGTATGCAGGAATTTAATGAAAAACTGTTTTTT; CDR3aa: CASSMQEFNEKLFF
abundance: NA; v_gene: TRBV6-7; len: 14; d_gene: NA; j_gene: TRBJ2-7; CDR3nt: TGTGCCAGCAGTTTTGCCCCCCACTCCTACGAGCAGTACTTC; CDR3aa: CASSFAPHSYEQYF
abundance: NA; v_gene: TRBV24-1; len: 15; d_gene: TRBD1; j_gene: TRBJ2-7; CDR3nt: TGTGCCACCAGTGATCGGACAGGGCCCTCCTCCGAGCAGTACTTC; CDR3aa: CATSDRTGPSSEQYF
abundance: NA; v_gene: TRBV14; len: 12; d_gene: NA; j_gene: TRBJ1-4; CDR3nt: TGTGCCAGCAGCCAACAGGGGGAAAAACTGTTTTTT; CDR3aa: CASSQQGEKLFF